The 5 T cell receptor beta chains presented below share a single source sample, sequenced in a study of shared clonotypes between healthy human individuals (dated by TCRdb to about 2020). Preparation of the library involved the immunoSEQ multiplex PCR assay. The source is immuneACCESS, and TCRdb retained only in-frame sequences with V and J called. Part of the clones is not carried over; for the studies checked, unresolved V genes explain less than half of this, and the remainder is unexplained. This sample has millions of clones in its table, and 90% to 95% of those were observed once. Together, the top ten hold 0.11% to 0.15% of the sample. The sequenced material came from naive CD4+ T cells sorted from blood. The cell subset or site label, read with the paper, signifies: CD45RA+ positively selected. The source is a man between 18 and 35 years old in good health.

CDR3 DNA: TGCGCCAGCAGCCCTGGGACTAGCGGGGCCCAAGAGACCCAGTACTTC. Amino acids: CASSPGTSGAQETQYF. The chain couples TRBV5-1 to TRBJ2-5, with 13 bases identical to TRBD2. V shed 4 bases and J 1 base; nucleotides not matched to a gene: 4. CDR1 and CDR2 (germline): SGHRS, YFSETQ. The CDR3 is 16 residues long.

The genes are TRBV7-9 and TRBJ2-4, with 8 bases identical to TRBD1. J lost 3 bases, V lost 1 base, and 5 bases had no gene match. The CDR3 covers 16 residues. Germline CDR1 reads SEHNR; CDR2 reads FQNEAQ (reference sequence). The CDR3 loop is CASSLGTGHVKNIQYF. The CDR3 coding sequence is TGTGCCAGCAGCTTAGGGACAGGGCACGTCAAAAACATTCAGTACTTC.

This clone was seen once. The J gene is TRBJ2-1, the V gene TRBV6-6; D may correspond to TRBD1 or TRBD2 (6 bases each). V was cut by 8 bases and J by 8 bases, with 13 bases left in between. Germline assignment: CDR1 MNHNY and CDR2 SVGAGI (reference sequence). The CDR3 loop spans 12 amino acids. Written as DNA, the CDR3 is TGTGCCAGCGGAGGGACAAGGGATGAGCAGTTCTTC. This codes for CASGGTRDEQFF.

A note on this clone: The sample has other DNA sequences that encode this CDR3 too. The V and J genes are TRBV20-1 and TRBJ2-7, with D uncertain. Trimming removed 1 base at V and 2 bases at J, with 3 bases between. The CDR3 length is 11 residues. Germline V CDR1 and CDR2: DFQATT, SNEGSKA (reference sequence). Written as DNA, the CDR3 is TGCAGTGCTAGAGTTACCTACGAGCAGTACTTC. This translates into CSARVTYEQYF.

Note on this clone: Germline and junction disagree at one end, which may indicate a read error. The chain is built from TRBV7-2 and TRBJ2-7; 13 bases are a match to TRBD2. Germline V gene lookup returns CDR1 SGHTA and CDR2 FQGNSA. The CDR3 is 16 amino acids. Here the CDR3 DNA reads TGTGCCAGCAGCTTGGGCCCCGGACTAGCGGGAGCCCCTCGCCACTTC. Protein sequence: CASSLGPGLAGAPRHF.